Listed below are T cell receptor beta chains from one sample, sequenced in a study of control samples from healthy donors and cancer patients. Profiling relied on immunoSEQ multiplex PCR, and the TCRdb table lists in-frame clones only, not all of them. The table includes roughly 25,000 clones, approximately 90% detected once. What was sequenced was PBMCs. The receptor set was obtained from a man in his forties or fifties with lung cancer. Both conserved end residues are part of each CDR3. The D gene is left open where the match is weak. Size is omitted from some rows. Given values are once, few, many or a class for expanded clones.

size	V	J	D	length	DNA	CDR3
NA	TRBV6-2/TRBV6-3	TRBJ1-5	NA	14	TGTGCCAGCAGTTCCGTGACAAGGGGTCAGCCCCAGCATTTT	CASSSVTRGQPQHF
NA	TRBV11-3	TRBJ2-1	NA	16	TGTGCCAGCAGCTTAGTGGAGGGGTCGGTCGTAGGGGAGCAGTTCTTC	CASSLVEGSVVGEQFF
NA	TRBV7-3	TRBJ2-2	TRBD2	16	TGTGCCAGCACCCCGATGGCGGGGGGGAACACCGGGGAGCTGTTTTTT	CASTPMAGGNTGELFF
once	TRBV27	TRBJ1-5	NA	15	TGTGCCAGCAGTTTATCCCCGGAATCCAATCGGCCCCAGCATTTT	CASSLSPESNRPQHF
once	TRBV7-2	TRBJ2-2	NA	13	TGTGCCAGCAGCTTAGCGGGAGCCGGGGAGCTGTTTTTT	CASSLAGAGELFF
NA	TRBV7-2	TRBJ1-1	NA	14	TGTGCCAGCAGCTTGGGGGGCGCTAACCCTGAAGCTTTCTTT	CASSLGGANPEAFF
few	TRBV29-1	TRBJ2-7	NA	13	TGCAGCGTTGCGCGTCGACCCTCCAACGAGCAGTACTTC	CSVARRPSNEQYF
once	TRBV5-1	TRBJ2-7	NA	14	TGCGCCAGCAGCTTGGGGCAGGGGGGGGCCGAGCAGTACTTC	CASSLGQGGAEQYF
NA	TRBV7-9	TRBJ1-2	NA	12	TGTGCCAGCAGCTTTGGTGAGGTCGGCTACACCTTC	CASSFGEVGYTF
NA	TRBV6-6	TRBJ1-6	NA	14	TGTGCCAGCACCCCACGGTTCCCTAATTCACCCCTCCACTTT	CASTPRFPNSPLHF